One sample yielded the 6 T cell receptor beta chains listed below, sequenced in a study of CD8 T cells in ankylosing spondylitis. Broader study findings: Made up of 7 to 9 highly homologous variants, a TCR beta motif appeared characteristic of ankylosing spondylitis blood.

MiXCR was run by TCRdb on the 5' RACE reads, yielding one entry per CDR3 protein. There are more than 650,000 distinct CDR3 sequences in the sample; roughly 12% occur only once, and roughly 0.51% lies in the top ten. Antigens for these TCRs are unknown. The sample was blood, either unsorted or a sorted T cell fraction (not recorded which). The source is a male donor with ankylosing spondylitis.

This clonotype was counted a few times. The rearrangement uses TRBV10-3 and TRBJ2-5, with D tentatively TRBD1 or TRBD2 (6 bases each). The V and J ends lost 9 bases and 2 bases respectively, with 19 bases between them. Germline CDR1 and CDR2: ENHRY and SYGVKD. The CDR3 has 15 residues. The chain's CDR3 is CAISYGGTLQETQYF. The CDR3 region has the DNA TGTGCCATTTCCTATGGGGGGACATTACAAGAGACCCAGTACTTC.

The CDR3 DNA sequence: TGTGCCAGCAGCAAGAGGGCAATATGGGACAATGAGCAGTTCTTC. Its translation: CASSKRAIWDNEQFF. The chain couples TRBV7-2 to TRBJ2-1, with D perhaps TRBD2 (5 bases). Trimming pared 5 bases from V and 5 bases from J, leaving 16 bases between. Germline V gene lookup returns CDR1 SGHTA and CDR2 FQGNSA. The CDR3 contains 15 residues.

The CDR3 DNA follows: TGCAGCGCGGGAGGTCTGATGAACACTGAAGCTTTCTTT. Its protein is CSAGGLMNTEAFF. This chain connects TRBV29-1 to TRBJ1-1; D is uncertain. Trimming shortened V by 7 bases and J by 0 bases, and 12 bases separated the two germline ends. Germline-derived CDR1 and CDR2 are SQVTM and ANQGSEA. There are 13 residues in the CDR3.

This clonotype was observed a few times. The rearrangement links TRBV4-3 to TRBJ1-6; possible D gene TRBD1, 5 bases. With 3 bases removed from V and 10 bases from J, the gap between germline ends came to 19 bases. The CDR3 is 16 residues long. CDR1 and CDR2 (germline): LGHNA, YSLEER. The DNA of the CDR3 is TGCGCCAGCAGCCATGTTGTGGGGAGGGGTCAATCACCCCTCCACTTT. This encodes CASSHVVGRGQSPLHF.

The chain employs TRBV4-2 and TRBJ1-2, with TRBD1 matching 9 bases. CDR1 LGHNA and CDR2 YNFKEQ come from the germline V gene. The CDR3 covers 15 residues. Germline trimming cut 4 bases from V and 8 bases from J; bases unmatched to any gene: 11. Written as DNA, the CDR3 is TGTGCCAGCAGCCCCCCGGTGACAGGGGGTAACGGCTACACCTTC. It translates to CASSPPVTGGNGYTF.

This clonotype turned up a few times. The gene calls are TRBV7-2 and TRBJ2-7, with unresolved D. The CDR3 consists of 15 residues. The V gene's germline CDR1 is SGHTA and CDR2 FQGNSA. Trimming took 1 base from V and 0 from J, leaving 10 bases between them. CDR3 nucleotide sequence: TGTGCCAGCAGCTTAGTACGATCTAGCTCCTACGAGCAGTACTTC. This sequence encodes CASSLVRSSSYEQYF. Looking up the rest from reference TRBV7-2 and TRBJ2-7 gives the full variable domain: GAGVSQSPSNKVTEKGKDVELRCDPISGHTALYWYRQSLGQGLEFLIYFQGNSAPDKSGLPSDRFSAERTGGSVSTLTIQRTQQEDSAVYLCASSLVRSSSYEQYFGPGTRLTVT.